Following are 18 T cell receptor beta chains from one sample sequenced in a study of radiotherapy plus CTLA-4 blockade in lung cancer. Profiling relied on immunoSEQ multiplex PCR, and the TCRdb table lists in-frame clones only, not all of them. The sample includes 40,000 to 50,000 clones, 75% to 85% of them seen just once. Sequencing used peripheral blood, obtained from a patient treated with radiotherapy plus ipilimumab. The receptors shown here come from a human donor with non-small cell lung cancer who had stable disease on radiotherapy plus ipilimumab.

This clone was seen a single time. The CDR3 bases are TGCGCCAGCAGCCAAACTAGCGGGAGCCACAATGAGCAGTTCTTC. Amino acid sequence: CASSQTSGSHNEQFF. V and J are TRBV4-1 and TRBJ2-1; 11 bases agree with TRBD2. CDR3 size: 15 residues. The germline gives CDR1 MGHRA, CDR2 YSYEKL. The V and J ends lost 2 bases and 5 bases, in that order; junction bases with no gene match: 2.

This chain connects TRBV19 to TRBJ2-2; 9 positions match TRBD1. Germline V lookup: CDR1 LNHDA, CDR2 SQIVND (reference sequence). V shed 5 bases and J 4 bases; nucleotides not matched to a gene: 5. The CDR3 contains 15 residues. CDR3 protein: CASSRDREFTGELFF. CDR3 in DNA: TGTGCCAGTAGTCGGGACAGGGAGTTCACCGGGGAGCTGTTTTTT.

V usage is TRBV5-1 and J usage is TRBJ2-1; TRBD2 matches at 10 bases. Germline V gives CDR1 SGHRS, CDR2 YFSETQ. V shed 4 bases, J shed 4 bases, and the junction held 2 bases outside the gene matches. This CDR3 contains 14 residues. The CDR3 reads CASSGAGGYNEQFF. The CDR3 DNA sequence: TGCGCCAGCAGCGGAGCGGGAGGGTACAATGAGCAGTTCTTC.

This clone has just a few counts. V is TRBV28 and J is TRBJ2-7, with TRBD2 identical over 13 bases. Unmatched junction bases numbered 6, after V lost 6 bases and J lost 4 bases. From germline, CDR1 is MDHEN and CDR2 SYDVKM. The CDR3 totals 15 residues. The CDR3 protein is CASRVTSGRSYEQYF. CDR3 bases: TGTGCCAGCAGGGTGACTAGCGGGAGGTCTTACGAGCAGTACTTC.

The chain combines TRBV27 with TRBJ1-2; 8 bases match TRBD1. This CDR3 is built from 14 residues. V was pared by 5 bases and J by 8 bases, with 10 bases of the junction left unmatched. Germline loops: CDR1 MNHEY, CDR2 SMNVEV (reference sequence). CDR3 nucleotide sequence: TGTGCCAGCAGTGCAAGACAGGGGTCGGGGGGCTACACCTTC. As protein: CASSARQGSGGYTF.

V and J are TRBV4-3 and TRBJ1-3; D gene unclear. Germline V gene sequence: CDR1 LGHNA, CDR2 YSLEER. Deletions cut 0 bases from V and 4 bases from J, with 10 bases between. The CDR3 contains 15 residues. This chain's CDR3 is CASSQDSTRGNTIYF. CDR3 in DNA: TGCGCCAGCAGCCAAGACAGTACTAGGGGAAACACCATATATTTT.

The chain employs TRBV4-1 and TRBJ1-4, with TRBD1 matching 8 bases. The length of the CDR3 is 15 residues. Germline V lookup: CDR1 MGHRA, CDR2 YSYEKL. The V and J ends lost 4 bases and 8 bases, in that order; junction bases with no gene match: 9. CDR3 DNA: TGCGCCAGCAGCCGGGGACAGGCCTTTAGGGAAAAACTGTTTTTT. It codes for CASSRGQAFREKLFF.

This rearrangement joins TRBV11-2 to TRBJ2-5, with 10 nucleotides matching TRBD2. TRBJ2-7 explains the end of the DNA better; the J call may be wrong. The CDR3 contains 16 residues. CDR1 is SGHAT, CDR2 FQNNGV, per germline. CDR3 amino acids: CASSRGPGLATYEQYF. The DNA for the CDR3 is TGTGCCAGCAGCCGGGGACCGGGACTAGCGACCTACGAGCAGTACTTC.

This chain uses TRBV10-3 with TRBJ2-7; D is possibly TRBD2 (7 bases). V was trimmed by 0 bases and J by 6 bases, leaving 12 bases between them. Germline CDR1 reads ENHRY; CDR2 reads SYGVKD. The CDR3 runs to 14 residues. CDR3 protein: CAISESGGRGEQYF. In DNA form, the CDR3 reads TGTGCCATCAGTGAGTCGGGGGGGCGTGGCGAGCAGTACTTC.

The chain carries TRBV19 and TRBJ2-6; TRBD1 matches 7 bases. V shed 5 bases, J shed 1 base, and the junction held 2 bases outside the gene matches. This CDR3 is 15 amino acids long. Germline CDR1 reads LNHDA; CDR2 reads SQIVND (reference sequence). This chain's CDR3 is CASSHRGSGANVLTF. DNA for the CDR3: TGTGCCAGTAGTCACAGGGGTTCTGGGGCCAACGTCCTGACTTTC. The variable domain in full, completed from reference TRBV19 and TRBJ2-6, reads DGGITQSPKYLFRKEGQNVTLSCEQNLNHDAMYWYRQDPGQGLRLIYYSQIVNDFQKGDIAEGYSVSREKKESFPLTVTSAQKNPTAFYLCASSHRGSGANVLTFGAGSRLTVL.

This clone turned up a few times. V and J are TRBV6-5 and TRBJ1-5, with D uncertain. Trimming shortened V by 3 bases and J by 7 bases, and 10 bases separated the two germline ends. The CDR3 is made up of 13 amino acids. The V gene's germline CDR1 is MNHEY and CDR2 SVGAGI. CDR3 in amino acids: CASSYQREQPQHF. The CDR3 bases are TGTGCCAGCAGTTATCAAAGAGAGCAGCCCCAGCATTTT.

The chain couples TRBV25-1 to TRBJ2-3, with a possible D match to TRBD1 (6 bases). The germline V gene has CDR1 MGHDK and CDR2 SYGVNS. The ends were cut back, 11 bases at V and 1 base at J, with 10 bases in the middle. This CDR3 is 12 amino acids long. CDR3 region: CASAGGTDTQYF. CDR3 nucleotides: TGTGCCTCGGCAGGGGGCACAGATACGCAGTATTTT.

The rearrangement links TRBV7-8 to TRBJ1-5, with D uncertain. Germline values: CDR1 SGHVS, CDR2 FQNEAQ. The CDR3 length is 13 residues. V lost 7 bases, J lost 2 bases, and 9 bases lay in between. CDR3 DNA: TGTGCCAGCACCTCCTTTGGCAATCAGCCCCAGCATTTT. This codes for CASTSFGNQPQHF.

The J gene is TRBJ2-5, the V gene TRBV2; 7 bases agree with TRBD2. With V trimmed by 7 bases and J by 5 bases, 7 bases remained unmatched. Germline V gene data show CDR1 as SNHLY and CDR2 as FYNNEI. This CDR3 is 13 amino acids long. CDR3 sequence (DNA): TGTGCCAGCAATTCGGGGGGACTGGAGACCCAGTACTTC. This gives the protein CASNSGGLETQYF.

A note on this clone: Mismatch with germline at one junction end may stem from a read error. This chain links TRBV7-7 with TRBJ2-1, with 8 bases fitting TRBD2. Germline CDR1 SSHAT, CDR2 FNYEAQ (reference sequence). The CDR3 has 14 amino acids. CDR3 loop: CASSPTSAYNEQFF. CDR3 sequence (DNA): TGTGCTAGCAGCCCGACTAGCGCCTACAATGAGCAGTTCTTC.

V gene TRBV10-3 combines with J gene TRBJ2-7; TRBD2 matches at 14 bases. In germline, CDR1 is ENHRY, CDR2 SYGVKD. CDR3 length equals 15 residues. V gave up 8 bases and J gave up 1 base; unmatched junction bases: 4. This CDR3 is CAILRTSGGSYEQYF. CDR3 coding DNA: TGTGCCATCCTTCGGACTAGCGGGGGGTCCTACGAGCAGTACTTC.

The chain is built from TRBV11-2 and TRBJ1-1; D unclear. Germline V lookup: CDR1 SGHAT, CDR2 FQNNGV. The CDR3 runs to 13 residues. V was cut by 5 bases and J by 4 bases, with 11 bases left in between. CDR3: CASSGYRGTEAFF. The CDR3 coding sequence is TGTGCCAGCAGCGGGTACCGGGGCACTGAAGCTTTCTTT.

Worth noting for this clone: Other DNA sequences in the same sample also yield this CDR3. This chain uses TRBV7-2 with TRBJ2-1, with unresolved D. Germline V CDR1 and CDR2: SGHTA, FQGNSA. The CDR3 spans 15 residues. The V and J ends lost 2 bases and 2 bases respectively, with 10 bases between them. The CDR3 nucleotides read TGTGCCAGCAGCTTAACGCGGAGCCCCTACAATGAGCAGTTCTTC. Residues: CASSLTRSPYNEQFF.